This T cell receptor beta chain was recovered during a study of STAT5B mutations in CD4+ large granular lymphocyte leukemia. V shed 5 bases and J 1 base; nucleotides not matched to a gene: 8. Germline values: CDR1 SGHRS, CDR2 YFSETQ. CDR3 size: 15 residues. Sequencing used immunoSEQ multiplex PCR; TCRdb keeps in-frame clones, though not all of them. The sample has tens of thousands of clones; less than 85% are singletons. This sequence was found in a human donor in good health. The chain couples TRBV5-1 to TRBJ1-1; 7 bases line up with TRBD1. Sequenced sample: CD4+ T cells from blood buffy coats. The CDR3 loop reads CASRRTGAENTEAFF. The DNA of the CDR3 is TGCGCCAGCAGGCGTACAGGGGCTGAGAACACTGAAGCTTTCTTT.